These 3 T cell receptor beta chains share one sample of origin, sequenced in a study of T cell responses to AZD1222 COVID-19 vaccine. Assay: immunoSEQ multiplex PCR; the TCRdb copy retains only in-frame clones and omits some. In the table there are 95,000 to 100,000 clones, 75% to 95% of which are singletons. This specimen consisted of peripheral blood, obtained on day 0 of AZD1222 vaccination. The origin of the receptors is an adult in good health.

The chain employs TRBV5-1 and TRBJ2-7; D unresolved. Germline values: CDR1 SGHRS, CDR2 YFSETQ. This CDR3 is built from 16 residues. V lost 0 bases to trimming and J lost 2 bases, with 15 bases between them. The CDR3 nucleotides are TGCGCCAGCAGCTTGGCGTGGTCAGGATTGACCTACGAGCAGTACTTC. It specifies CASSLAWSGLTYEQYF.

The CDR3 region has the DNA TGTGCCAGCACCCGGGAGGCCTGGGGCACCGGGGAGCTGTTTTTT. Translated: CASTREAWGTGELFF. The gene calls are TRBV18 and TRBJ2-2; 7 bases fit TRBD2. The V and J ends lost 8 bases and 4 bases, in that order; junction bases with no gene match: 10. The CDR3 is made up of 15 amino acids. CDR1 and CDR2 (germline): KGHSH, LQKENI.

There are a few counts of this clone. Sequence at one end of the junction differs from germline and may be a read error. The chain employs TRBV19 and TRBJ1-2; no clear D gene. The CDR3 is 11 amino acids. Germline-derived CDR1 and CDR2 are LNHDA and SQIVND (reference sequence). The CDR3 loop reads CASSTAWMPLF. The CDR3 DNA follows: TGTGCCAGTAGTACCGCGTGGATGCCTCTCTTC. Based on the CDR3 plus reference TRBV19 and TRBJ1-2, the full variable domain is DGGITQSPKYLFRKEGQNVTLSCEQNLNHDAMYWYRQDPGQGLRLIYYSQIVNDFQKGDIAEGYSVSREKKESFPLTVTSAQKNPTAFYLCASSTAWMPLFGSGTRLTVV.